The 19 T cell receptor beta chains listed next were all sequenced from one sample in a study of CD8+CD57+ T cells in acquired aplastic anemia. Profiling of TCR beta VDJ combinations and CDR3 sequences used genomic DNA as template. From the reads, TCRdb called clonotypes with MiXCR, one entry per CDR3 protein. The data contain around 200,000 distinct CDR3 sequences, 45% to 60% of them singletons. In patients chosen for sequencing, flow cytometry had shown CD8+CD57+ cell expansion. The sample taken for sequencing was sorted CD4+, CD8+, or CD8+CD57+ T cells (not recorded which) from PBMCs. Receptor source: a human donor with aplastic anemia.

This clonotype was recorded at least ten times. The J gene is TRBJ1-4, the V gene TRBV24-1, with TRBD1 matching 10 bases. Germline V CDR1 and CDR2: KGHDR, SFDVKD. V trimming: 5 bases; J trimming: 8 bases; junction bases outside the gene matches: 10. The CDR3 sequence is 16 residues long. This CDR3 reads CATSGETGTGEEKLFF. The CDR3 nucleotides are TGTGCCACCAGTGGCGAGACCGGGACAGGGGAGGAAAAACTGTTTTTT.

Comment on this clonotype: A much larger clonotype is one base distant, so this may be a read error. J is TRBJ2-3 and V is TRBV5-6; 9 nucleotides line up with TRBD1. The CDR3 sequence is 14 residues long. Germline CDR1 SGHDT, CDR2 YYEEEE. Losses at the gene ends were 2 bases for V and 5 bases for J; bases not matched to a gene: 3. The CDR3 DNA follows: TGTGCCAGCAGCTTACAGGGGGCGCGAGATACGCAGTATTTT. Its translation is CASSLQGARDTQYF.

The table lists this clonotype with a few counts. CDR3 loop: CATSRDRALQGREQYF. DNA for the CDR3: TGTGCCACCAGCAGAGATCGTGCACTACAGGGCCGGGAGCAGTACTTC. This chain links TRBV15 with TRBJ2-7, with D tentatively TRBD1 (6 bases). V lost 0 bases to trimming and J lost 7 bases, with 19 bases between them. The CDR3 is 16 residues long. Per the germline V gene, CDR1 is LNHNV and CDR2 is YYDKDF (reference sequence).

This clonotype was counted at least ten times. CDR3 nucleotides: TGCGCCAGCAGCTTCTCCTATCAGGTGCGCACTGAAGCTTTCTTT. Its protein is CASSFSYQVRTEAFF. The chain has TRBV5-1 and TRBJ1-1, with unresolved D. Germline V gene lookup returns CDR1 SGHRS and CDR2 YFSETQ. CDR3 length: 15 residues. V lost 2 bases and J 4 bases, leaving 15 bases between the germline ends.

The sample holds many counts of this clonotype. V is TRBV14 and J is TRBJ2-3; D unresolved. This CDR3 has 15 residues. Germline-derived CDR1 and CDR2 are SGHDN and FVKESK. V lost 1 base and J lost 2, with 10 bases in between. CDR3 nucleotides: TGTGCCAGCAGCCAAGCATTAAAGTTCACAGATACGCAGTATTTT. Its translation: CASSQALKFTDTQYF.

The chain uses TRBV3-1 and TRBJ1-4; possible D gene TRBD1, 6 bases. Deletions cut 0 bases from V and 7 bases from J, with 9 bases between. The germline gives CDR1 LGHDT, CDR2 YNNKEL (reference sequence). This CDR3 comprises 14 residues. The DNA for the CDR3 is TGTGCCAGCAGCCAAGACGGGACACTTGAAAAACTGTTTTTT. This codes for CASSQDGTLEKLFF.

This clonotype was detected many times. The chain recombines TRBV4-2 with TRBJ2-7; D is possibly TRBD2 (5 bases). Germline V gives CDR1 LGHNA, CDR2 YNFKEQ. V lost 5 bases and J lost 3, with 14 bases in between. This CDR3 has 14 amino acids. The CDR3 sequence: CASSEGYPNYEQYF. The CDR3 nucleotides are TGTGCCAGCAGCGAGGGTTATCCGAACTACGAGCAGTACTTC.

This clonotype has at least ten counts. The chain has TRBV11-2 and TRBJ1-1; possibly TRBD1 for D (5 bases). This CDR3 contains 16 residues. Trimming shortened V by 5 bases and J by 5 bases, and 21 bases separated the two germline ends. Germline loops: CDR1 SGHAT, CDR2 FQNNGV. CDR3 nucleotides: TGTGCCAGCAGCCACGGGACGAGGGGCGGTAGGACTGAAGCTTTCTTT. This sequence encodes CASSHGTRGGRTEAFF.

V and J are TRBV29-1 and TRBJ2-7, with D tentatively TRBD1 (6 bases). Germline V gene sequence: CDR1 SQVTM, CDR2 ANQGSEA. The CDR3 is made up of 11 amino acids. V was clipped by 5 bases and J by 4 bases, with 9 bases between them. The DNA for the CDR3 is TGCAGCGTTTTTCAGGGGTACGAGCAGTACTTC. Encoded protein: CSVFQGYEQYF.

This clonotype was seen at least ten times. The V and J genes are TRBV5-1 and TRBJ1-1; D uncertain. This CDR3 region has 15 residues. The V end was cut by 1 base, the J end by 1 base, with 11 bases between. Germline loops: CDR1 SGHRS, CDR2 YFSETQ. CDR3 nucleotides: TGCGCCAGCAGCTTGATAGGCAGAGAGAACACTGAAGCTTTCTTT. The encoded protein is CASSLIGRENTEAFF.

This clonotype was counted many times. The chain combines TRBV5-1 with TRBJ2-7; D is unresolved. Germline values: CDR1 SGHRS, CDR2 YFSETQ. V lost 3 bases and J 0 bases, leaving 13 bases between the germline ends. The CDR3 has 15 residues. CDR3 DNA sequence: TGCGCCAGCAGCTCCAGACCCGTAAGCTCCTACGAGCAGTACTTC. Translating it yields CASSSRPVSSYEQYF. The entire variable domain, with the rest obtained from reference TRBV5-1 and TRBJ2-7, is as follows: KAGVTQTPRYLIKTRGQQVTLSCSPISGHRSVSWYQQTPGQGLQFLFEYFSETQRNKGNFPGRFSGRQFSNSRSEMNVSTLELGDSALYLCASSSRPVSSYEQYFGPGTRLTVT.

The chain uses TRBV10-3 and TRBJ2-7, with 10 bases identical to TRBD1. Germline V gene data show CDR1 as ENHRY and CDR2 as SYGVKD. The trim removed 0 bases at V and 4 bases at J, leaving 3 bases unmatched. This CDR3 is 15 amino acids long. CDR3 region: CAISESGTGVYEQYF. The CDR3 DNA sequence: TGTGCCATCAGTGAGTCCGGGACAGGGGTGTACGAGCAGTACTTC.

This clonotype was detected many times. This rearrangement joins TRBV2 to TRBJ1-2, with 10 nucleotides matching TRBD1. CDR1 and CDR2 (germline): SNHLY, FYNNEI. The CDR3 spans 13 residues. V lost 6 bases to trimming and J lost 8 bases; unmatched junction nucleotides: 6. CDR3 nucleotide sequence: TGTGCCAGCAGGGCCGACAGGGGGCTCGGCTACACCTTC. Its translation is CASRADRGLGYTF.

This rearrangement joins TRBV29-1 to TRBJ1-2, with D perhaps TRBD1 (5 bases). The germline V gene has CDR1 SQVTM and CDR2 ANQGSEA. With 3 bases removed from V and 13 bases from J, the gap between germline ends came to 18 bases. The CDR3 consists of 12 residues. The CDR3 region has the DNA TGCAGCGTTGAGGTCCCCAGGGAGAGCTGCACCTTC. This codes for CSVEVPRESCTF.

This chain connects TRBV2 to TRBJ2-2; 9 bases map to TRBD2. Germline CDR1 SNHLY, CDR2 FYNNEI. The CDR3 is made up of 14 amino acids. V gave up 8 bases and J gave up 3 bases; unmatched junction bases: 4. This CDR3 is CASQGTSYTGELFF. Here the CDR3 DNA reads TGTGCCAGCCAGGGGACTAGCTACACCGGGGAGCTGTTTTTT.

This clonotype was recorded only once. The chain combines TRBV11-1 with TRBJ2-3; the D gene is possibly TRBD2 (6 bases). Germline-derived CDR1 and CDR2 are SGHAT and FQDESV (reference sequence). The CDR3 is 16 residues long. The V gene lost 4 bases and the J gene lost 0 bases, with 14 bases spanning the gap. This CDR3 reads CASSSRDLPSTDTQYF. The CDR3, as DNA: TGTGCCAGCAGCTCGCGGGACTTGCCTAGCACAGATACGCAGTATTTT.

This clonotype was seen ten or more times. The chain is built from TRBV20-1 and TRBJ1-2; tentatively, D is TRBD1 (6 bases). In germline, CDR1 is DFQATT, CDR2 SNEGSKA (reference sequence). Trimming removed 0 bases from V and 4 bases from J, with 6 bases in between. The CDR3 loop spans 12 amino acids. In DNA form, the CDR3 reads TGCAGTGCTAGAGACAGGGGCTATGGCTACACCTTC. Protein product: CSARDRGYGYTF.

This clonotype appeared many times. The rearrangement links TRBV12-3 or TRBV12-4 to TRBJ1-2; the match to TRBD1 covers 8 bases. V gave up 4 bases and J gave up 5 bases; unmatched junction bases: 6. This CDR3 is built from 14 residues. Written as DNA, the CDR3 is TGTGCCAGCAGTTCGCCGGACAGGGCGTATGGCTACACCTTC. Its translation: CASSSPDRAYGYTF.

This chain's CDR3 is CASSLFSGNTEAFF. The CDR3 coding sequence is TGCGCCAGCAGCTTGTTCTCAGGGAACACTGAAGCTTTCTTT. This chain uses TRBV5-1 with TRBJ1-1; no clear D gene. Trimming shortened V by 1 base and J by 1 base, and 8 bases separated the two germline ends. The CDR3 loop spans 14 amino acids. Germline V gene data show CDR1 as SGHRS and CDR2 as YFSETQ.